A selection of T cell receptor beta chains follows, all from one sample in a study of T-cell memory formation after mild COVID-19. Each CDR3 protein gets one entry after TCRdb re-called the 5' RACE reads with MiXCR. The sample yields hundreds of thousands of distinct CDR3 sequences, about 25% seen once. Sequences were obtained from PBMCs or a T cell subset sorted from them (not recorded which). The source is an adult woman who had mild COVID-19 (a few samples of this study predate the infection). Cell type and time point are not known. The CDR3 runs from the conserved cysteine through the conserved F or W. D genes are given only for firm matches.

>TRBV14|TRBD1
CASSPTGLPNTEAFF
>TRBV5-6|TRBD2
CASSLGLAGAYEQYF
>TRBV6-1|NA
CASSEMAIQADTQYF
>TRBV4-2|NA
CASSQEGSGYTF
>TRBV27|TRBD2
CASSKVVGLRTDTQYF
>TRBV5-6|TRBD2
CASSRAGSGNEQFF
>TRBV4-1|NA
CASSRDLNEQFF
>TRBV7-9|TRBD2
CASSSPGLASYEQYF
>TRBV7-9|TRBD1
CASSLGGQGPENYGYTF
>TRBV29-1|TRBD1
CSVEAGGVNQPQHF
>TRBV5-1|NA
CASSPFSGANVLTF
>TRBV24-1|TRBD2
CATSDSTSGGYEQYF
>TRBV20-1|TRBD1
CSASPAQGALGTEAFF
>TRBV2|NA
CASSAQGNIQYF
>TRBV5-1|TRBD2
CASSPTSGSTYNEQFF
>TRBV6-2/TRBV6-3|TRBD2
CASRGLARETQYF
>TRBV27|TRBD2
CASSLSGGLAVYEQYF
>TRBV12-3/TRBV12-4|NA
CASRAAGRHGYTF
>TRBV24-1|TRBD1
CATSDRGLGNIQYF
>TRBV29-1|TRBD2
CSVAFRLAGGRVNNEQFF
>TRBV7-2|NA
CASSLVAGWGNEAFF
>TRBV7-3|TRBD1
CASSPGTGGSSYTF
>TRBV7-9|NA
CASSHSGPYEQYF
>TRBV2|TRBD2
CASTGPGLAGYKEQYF
>TRBV5-5|NA
CASSLGTPVGDTQYF
>TRBV10-3|NA
CAIRGDETQYF
>TRBV12-3/TRBV12-4|NA
CASRGTPRETQYF
>TRBV27|TRBD2
CASSSRPRGADTQYF
>TRBV5-6|NA
CASSPWPDSSEQYF
>TRBV15|NA
CATSRERELGEKLFF
>TRBV9|TRBD1
CASSTGGRTGVEPQHF
>TRBV12-3/TRBV12-4|NA
CASSLGTPYNEQFF
>TRBV6-5|TRBD1
CASSLKQGASYEQYF
>TRBV3-1|NA
CASSQARGPYTEAFF
>TRBV7-6|NA
CASSLAQGPDTQYF
>TRBV29-1|NA
CSVERASTDTQYF
>TRBV20-1|TRBD2
CSAREIDSVAGVNEQFF
>TRBV18|NA
CASSRASGDAGELFF
>TRBV12-3/TRBV12-4|NA
CASSLALGKGSGNTIYF
>TRBV2|NA
CASSDRINNEQFF
>TRBV25-1|NA
CASSKGETTYGYTF
>TRBV20-1|TRBD2
CSAQRTSGAYEQYF
>TRBV10-3|NA
CAISLKRLNTGELFF
>TRBV12-3/TRBV12-4|TRBD2
CASRRGLATQETQYF
>TRBV11-2|NA
CASSLDGRWVNTEAFF
>TRBV7-9|NA
CASSLGSGAPQGYEQYF
>TRBV20-1|NA
CSASATVLDTQYF
>TRBV20-1|TRBD2
CSAERENEQFF
>TRBV11-2|NA
CASSLTGAGEQYF
>TRBV6-5|NA
CASSYTDSRKNEQFF
>TRBV7-9|NA
CASSLTVTGAENQPQHF
>TRBV6-5|TRBD1
CASISGQGGTEAFF
>TRBV7-9|NA
CASSVQGTVKQETQYF
>TRBV27|NA
CASSSSGGYNQPQHF
>TRBV7-9|TRBD1
CASSPPTGGLVSYEQYF
>TRBV7-2|NA
CASSLDDRRENTEAFF
>TRBV20-1|TRBD2
CSGAGGGTDTQYF
>TRBV29-1|NA
CSVDEYTEAFF
>TRBV2|NA
CASKRGETQYF